The 29 T cell receptor beta chains in this list originate from one sample, sequenced in a study of cytomegalovirus exposure and HLA in healthy donors. Primers included in the PCR were 60 Vbeta and 13 Jbeta primers. TCRdb's copy holds only in-frame clones and misses some; the assay was immunoSEQ multiplex PCR. The data show over 95,000 clones, with around 73% seen just once and 3% to 3.5% held by the top ten. The sample comprised PBMCs. The receptors were sampled from a man aged 40-50 years in good health and CMV-seronegative.

The V call is TRBV10-3, the J call TRBJ2-7; D perhaps matches TRBD2 (5 bases). The V gene lost 11 bases and the J gene lost 3 bases, with 14 bases spanning the gap. CDR1 and CDR2 (germline): ENHRY, SYGVKD. The length of the CDR3 is 12 residues. The DNA for the CDR3 is TGTGCCCGGCCCCGGAGGAACTACGAGCAGTACTTC. Protein: CARPRRNYEQYF.

The chain recombines TRBV2 with TRBJ2-4; weak D call: TRBD1 (5 bases). The V end lost 1 base, the J end lost 8 bases, and 12 bases lay between the germline ends. Per the germline V gene, CDR1 is SNHLY and CDR2 is FYNNEI. The length of the CDR3 is 14 residues. DNA of the CDR3: TGTGCCAGCAGTGAAGAGGCAGGGTGGGACATTCAGTACTTC. It encodes CASSEEAGWDIQYF.

The chain is built from TRBV18 and TRBJ2-6; D gene unclear. This CDR3 has 13 amino acids. CDR1 is KGHSH and CDR2 is LQKENI in the germline V gene. V lost 6 bases to trimming and J lost 0 bases, with 3 bases between them. The CDR3 coding sequence is TGTGCCAGCTCTCTCTCTGGGGCCAACGTCCTGACTTTC. Translation gives CASSLSGANVLTF.

This sequence joins TRBV11-1 and TRBJ2-1; 9 bases are shared with TRBD2. V shed 7 bases, J shed 6 bases, and the junction held 13 bases outside the gene matches. Germline CDR1 is SGHAT and CDR2 is FQDESV (reference sequence). The CDR3 runs 16 residues. As DNA, the CDR3 is TGTGCCAGCACCCGGGGAGGGCGCGGGGGGGGCAATGAGCAGTTCTTC. Protein: CASTRGGRGGGNEQFF. The whole variable domain, remainder taken from reference TRBV11-1 and TRBJ2-1, is EAEVAQSPRYKITEKSQAVAFWCDPISGHATLYWYRQILGQGPELLVQFQDESVVDDSQLPKDRFSAERLKGVDSTLKIQPAELGDSAMYLCASTRGGRGGGNEQFFGPGTRLTVL.

This chain uses TRBV6-1 with TRBJ2-1; unclear D gene. Trimming removed 5 bases at V and 0 bases at J, with 11 bases between. The CDR3 is made up of 15 amino acids. The germline gives CDR1 MNHNS, CDR2 SASEGT. This chain's CDR3 is CASSLAVSSYNEQFF. The CDR3 DNA is TGTGCCAGCAGTTTAGCCGTCAGCTCCTACAATGAGCAGTTCTTC.

For the CDR3, the DNA is TGCGCCAGCAGCGAGTACCGCTCCACAGATACGCAGTATTTT. Translating it yields CASSEYRSTDTQYF. J is TRBJ2-3 and V is TRBV5-1; D remains ambiguous. This CDR3 spans 14 amino acids. V was cut by 4 bases and J by 2 bases, with 11 bases left in between. CDR1 is SGHRS, CDR2 YFSETQ, per germline.

This chain connects TRBV6-5 to TRBJ2-1; 8 bases agree with TRBD2. Per the germline V gene, CDR1 is MNHEY and CDR2 is SVGAGI. The V gene end was trimmed by 6 bases and the J gene end by 8 bases; junction bases not matched to a gene: 12. The CDR3 loop spans 15 amino acids. CDR3 protein: CASRASGSTFDEQFF. The CDR3, as DNA: TGTGCCAGCAGGGCCAGCGGGAGTACTTTTGATGAGCAGTTCTTC.

The chain has TRBV7-8 and TRBJ1-1; 10 bases fit TRBD1. The CDR3 covers 17 residues. Per the germline V gene, CDR1 is SGHVS and CDR2 is FQNEAQ. The J segment lost 4 bases and the V segment lost 2 bases, leaving 10 bases of the junction unmatched. CDR3 in amino acids: CASSLYLAGTGATEAFF. The CDR3, as DNA: TGTGCCAGCAGCTTATACCTCGCCGGGACAGGGGCCACTGAAGCTTTCTTT.

The gene calls are TRBV7-2 and TRBJ2-5; D is unclear. This CDR3 comprises 11 residues. Germline CDR1 and CDR2: SGHTA and FQGNSA. V was trimmed by 5 bases and J by 2 bases, leaving 3 bases between them. The CDR3 region has the DNA TGTGCCAGCAGCCTACAAGAGACCCAGTACTTC. This encodes CASSLQETQYF.

The V call is TRBV5-4, the J call TRBJ2-7; weak D call: TRBD2 (7 bases). The V gene lost 0 bases and the J gene lost 3 bases, with 16 bases spanning the gap. The CDR3 is 16 residues long. Germline lookup yields CDR1 SGHNT and CDR2 YYREEE (reference sequence). CDR3 DNA: TGTGCCAGCAGCTTGGCCGGGGGGCATTCGTTCTACGAGCAGTACTTC. This codes for CASSLAGGHSFYEQYF.

This clone was observed a single time. The chain's CDR3 is CASGLVVRQGGSYEQYF. The CDR3 DNA reads TGTGCTAGTGGTTTGGTCGTCAGACAGGGAGGTTCCTACGAGCAGTACTTC. The rearrangement uses TRBV12-5 and TRBJ2-7, with D possibly being TRBD1 (7 bases). The CDR3 runs 17 residues. Germline V gene lookup returns CDR1 LGHNT and CDR2 FRNRAP. Trimming left V 0 bases short and J 1 base short, with 16 bases between.

The V and J genes are TRBV4-2 and TRBJ2-4; 7 bases line up with TRBD1. The CDR3 loop spans 15 amino acids. CDR1 is LGHNA and CDR2 is YNFKEQ in the germline V gene. Germline trimming cut 1 base from V and 5 bases from J; bases unmatched to any gene: 5. CDR3 sequence: CASSQATGVQNIQYF. CDR3 DNA sequence: TGTGCCAGCAGCCAAGCAACAGGGGTCCAAAACATTCAGTACTTC.

The CDR3 loop reads CASGGTGGLQPQHF. The CDR3 DNA is TGTGCCAGCGGCGGGACAGGGGGCCTCCAGCCCCAGCATTTT. The V gene is TRBV2, the J gene TRBJ1-5; 12 bases line up with TRBD1. The CDR3 covers 14 residues. Losses at the gene ends were 8 bases for V and 7 bases for J; bases not matched to a gene: 6. CDR1 SNHLY and CDR2 FYNNEI come from the germline V gene.

A single count supports this clone. V is TRBV13 and J is TRBJ1-6, with D possibly TRBD1 on 6 matching bases. Germline values: CDR1 PRHDT, CDR2 FYEKMQ (reference sequence). The CDR3 loop spans 15 amino acids. V was clipped by 0 bases and J by 10 bases, with 13 bases between them. CDR3 coding DNA: TGTGCCAGCAGCTTAGGAGCAGGGGTTGGGTCACCCCTCCACTTT. It yields the protein CASSLGAGVGSPLHF.

J is TRBJ2-7 and V is TRBV27; 7 nucleotides match TRBD2. The CDR3 is 15 amino acids. V shed 0 bases, J shed 2 bases, and the junction held 4 bases outside the gene matches. In germline, CDR1 is MNHEY, CDR2 SMNVEV (reference sequence). The CDR3 DNA is TGTGCCAGCAGTTTATCTAGCGGGCAAGCCTACGAGCAGTACTTC. Translated: CASSLSSGQAYEQYF.

V is TRBV7-9 and J is TRBJ1-2; D remains ambiguous. V lost 5 bases to trimming and J lost 8 bases, with 12 bases between them. Germline CDR1 reads SEHNR; CDR2 reads FQNEAQ (reference sequence). The CDR3 covers 12 residues. Here the CDR3 reads CASSIGAVGYTF. The CDR3 nucleotides are TGTGCCAGCAGCATTGGAGCGGTAGGCTACACCTTC.

The chain uses TRBV10-1 and TRBJ2-5; D not resolved. Per germline, CDR1 WNHNN and CDR2 SYGVQD (reference sequence). The CDR3 has 13 amino acids. Trimming removed 10 bases from V and 2 bases from J, with 14 bases in between. CDR3 loop: CANTRREQETQYF. The CDR3 region has the DNA TGCGCCAACACCCGGAGAGAACAAGAGACCCAGTACTTC.

This chain uses TRBV27 with TRBJ1-4, with D unclear. Deletions cut 3 bases from V and 8 bases from J, with 13 bases between. Germline CDR1 MNHEY, CDR2 SMNVEV (reference sequence). The length of the CDR3 is 14 residues. The CDR3: CASSLVFRGEKLFF. The CDR3 DNA reads TGTGCCAGCAGTTTGGTGTTTCGCGGCGAAAAACTGTTTTTT.

The chain recombines TRBV28 with TRBJ1-1; 9 nucleotides match TRBD1. Germline assignment: CDR1 MDHEN and CDR2 SYDVKM. The ends lost 4 bases at V and 3 bases at J; junction bases unmatched: 9. The CDR3 is made up of 16 amino acids. This CDR3 reads CASSSLSGQGYTEAFF. The CDR3 DNA reads TGTGCCAGCAGTTCCCTCTCCGGACAGGGGTACACTGAAGCTTTCTTT. The variable domain in full, with the rest retrieved from reference TRBV28 and TRBJ1-1, is DVKVTQSSRYLVKRTGEKVFLECVQDMDHENMFWYRQDPGLGLRLIYFSYDVKMKEKGDIPEGYSVSREKKERFSLILESASTNQTSMYLCASSSLSGQGYTEAFFGQGTRLTVV.

This chain links TRBV9 with TRBJ2-6, with D unresolved. CDR1 SGDLS and CDR2 YYNGEE come from the germline V gene. The germline V and J ends were trimmed by 0 bases and 2 bases, with 3 bases remaining between them. CDR3 length equals 14 residues. The CDR3 coding sequence is TGTGCCAGCAGCGTAGTAGCTGGGGCCAACGTCCTGACTTTC. Translated: CASSVVAGANVLTF.

J is TRBJ1-1 and V is TRBV28; D is unresolved. Germline CDR1 and CDR2: MDHEN and SYDVKM. The V end lost 8 bases, the J end lost 6 bases, and 10 bases lay between the germline ends. The CDR3 sequence is 11 residues long. CDR3 bases: TGTGCCAGCTCCCTTCGGTCTGAAGCTTTCTTT. Amino acids: CASSLRSEAFF.

This clone was found a few times. This chain links TRBV11-3 with TRBJ2-1, with 7 bases matching TRBD2. Germline assignment: CDR1 SGHNT and CDR2 YENEEA. This CDR3 contains 14 residues. V shed 3 bases, J shed 2 bases, and the junction held 1 base outside the gene matches. Here the CDR3 reads CASSLGGAYNEQFF. DNA of the CDR3: TGTGCCAGCAGCTTGGGAGGGGCCTACAATGAGCAGTTCTTC.

The chain couples TRBV10-3 to TRBJ2-7, with 9 bases fitting TRBD1. Germline loops: CDR1 ENHRY, CDR2 SYGVKD. The CDR3 sequence is 13 residues long. The V segment lost 10 bases and the J segment 2 bases; nucleotides outside the gene matches: 6. CDR3 DNA sequence: TGTGCCACCGCACAGGGGGCAGCCTACGAGCAGTACTTC. Protein sequence: CATAQGAAYEQYF.

This clone showed up just once. The V gene is TRBV28, the J gene TRBJ2-7, with D uncertain. Germline V lookup: CDR1 MDHEN, CDR2 SYDVKM. This CDR3 has 11 residues. Trimming left V 3 bases short and J 4 bases short, with 4 bases between. As DNA, the CDR3 is TGTGCCAGCAGTTTCCAGTACGAGCAGTACTTC. This codes for CASSFQYEQYF. Complete variable domain (other parts from reference TRBV28 and TRBJ2-7): DVKVTQSSRYLVKRTGEKVFLECVQDMDHENMFWYRQDPGLGLRLIYFSYDVKMKEKGDIPEGYSVSREKKERFSLILESASTNQTSMYLCASSFQYEQYFGPGTRLTVT.

CDR3 in amino acids: CATSRDMGPNYEQYF. The CDR3 DNA reads TGTGCCACCAGCAGAGATATGGGGCCCAACTACGAGCAGTACTTC. V gene TRBV15 combines with J gene TRBJ2-7, with D maybe TRBD1 (5 bases). This CDR3 spans 15 amino acids. Germline V gives CDR1 LNHNV, CDR2 YYDKDF (reference sequence). Trimming shortened V by 0 bases and J by 3 bases, and 12 bases separated the two germline ends.

The CDR3 is CASSQGPVEQFF. Written as DNA, the CDR3 is TGTGCCAGCAGCCAGGGCCCCGTTGAGCAGTTCTTC. The J gene is TRBJ2-1, the V gene TRBV14; no clear D gene. V lost 3 bases, J lost 9 bases, and 9 bases lay in between. This CDR3 has 12 residues. CDR1 is SGHDN, CDR2 FVKESK, per germline.

In its sample, this clone was seen a few times. The J gene is TRBJ1-5, the V gene TRBV6-1, with D tentatively TRBD1 (6 bases). Trimming removed 0 bases at V and 5 bases at J, with 11 bases between. This CDR3 spans 15 amino acids. Per germline, CDR1 MNHNS and CDR2 SASEGT. The CDR3 bases are TGTGCCAGCAGTGAAGCGGCAGGGGCCTATCAGCCCCAGCATTTT. Its protein product is CASSEAAGAYQPQHF.

This clone was seen more than once but under ten times. The V call is TRBV5-4, the J call TRBJ2-5; D is unclear. CDR1 is SGHNT, CDR2 YYREEE, per germline (reference sequence). The CDR3 spans 14 residues. V lost 0 bases and J lost 0, with 6 bases in between. The DNA for the CDR3 is TGTGCCAGCAGCTTGGGAGTGTACCAAGAGACCCAGTACTTC. Protein: CASSLGVYQETQYF.

The V call is TRBV15, the J call TRBJ2-2; no clear D gene. Germline V gene sequence: CDR1 LNHNV, CDR2 YYDKDF (reference sequence). The CDR3 loop spans 19 amino acids. Trimming pared 2 bases from V and 3 bases from J, leaving 22 bases between. The CDR3 protein is CATSRYRARGILDTGELFF. The CDR3 region has the DNA TGTGCCACCAGCAGATACCGAGCGAGAGGTATTCTGGACACCGGGGAGCTGTTTTTT.